This record covers a single T cell receptor (beta chain). This receptor's antigen is unknown. No base-level quality is on record; no much larger clone is a single base apart. This sample is part of a study of shared clonotypes between healthy human individuals (TCRdb year 2020). In the study overall: The cohort included three men and a couple of women between 18 and 49 years of age. Per donor, three plates each were used for CD4 naive and CD4 memory, two for CD8 naive, and one for CD8 memory. Between about 0.85 and 10 billion PBMCs per donor were obtained by leukapheresis. To estimate repertoire size and how much clonotypes are shared between individuals, the study performed deep sequencing of blood TCR repertoires from 4 to 6 healthy adults. To increase sequencing depth and limit assay-specific biases, different laboratories used diverse techniques to prepare libraries and sequence TCR repertoires.

The donors were healthy, HIV-negative adults who had no recently reported acute infections or vaccinations. Only Caucasian adults living in Nashville, Tennessee, USA were represented among the donors. Magnetic negative selection was used to enrich CD4+ T cells, after which naive cells were positively selected on CD45RA and the negative fraction became the memory subset. After blood collection by leukapheresis, PBMCs were isolated using Ficoll-Histopaque density gradient centrifugation and then cryopreserved in the vapor phase of liquid nitrogen. Analytical flow cytometry was used to check the purity and quantity of every magnetically sorted T cell population. Genomic DNA was isolated from every sorted fraction and measured by UV absorbance on a Nanodrop 2000c. From the cysteine through the phenylalanine, the CDR3 covers 16 amino acids. CDR3 DNA is the only sequence kept; it has 48 bases, read in frame from the first base. V ends up 2 bases short and J 2 bases short, with an unmatched junction base count of 3. The germline V gene supplies CDR1 ENHRY and CDR2 SYGVKD.

Using the deep immunoSEQ assay, multiplex PCR amplified TCR CDR3 regions from genomic DNA. For each cell subset, the extracted genomic DNA was distributed evenly across all wells of several immunoSEQ 96-well plates, and each plate served as one replicate. Each replicate PCR for sorted subsets received about 200 ng genomic DNA, equal to tens of thousands of T cell genomes. Purified libraries were measured with a Qubit 3.0 fluorometer, size-checked on a Bioanalyzer 2100, and measured again with the KAPA Library Quantification kit. A separate single-read 150-cycle Illumina NextSeq 550 flow cell was used to sequence each immunoSEQ 96-well plate. The original pipeline was this. Because only junctional sequences without quality scores were contained in the immunoSEQ output, filtering matching that applied to full-length reads could not be performed. Sequences were annotated with PyIR, a Python wrapper for IgBLAST v1.9, using IMGT germline references to assign V/J genes and CDR3. Any read was removed if the V/J assignment was weak (E-value above 1e-6), the CDR3 was missing, or the read contained stop codons, out-of-frame junctions, or ambiguous translated residues. A V3J clonotype was defined by an identical inferred V gene, J gene, and CDR3 amino acid sequence. The percentage overlap between two repertoires was calculated by dividing the number of shared unique clonotypes by the size of the smaller repertoire. Repertoire richness was assessed with RTK rarefaction, the Chao1 estimator, and Recon v2.1 estimates of unobserved clonotypes. Generation probabilities were computed with OLGA for all TCRbeta clonotypes obtained by the gDNA method from four donors. What TCRdb holds here is the immuneACCESS table cut down to in-frame rearrangements. Part of the clones is not present; checked against another copy, under half of the missing clones reflect an unresolved V gene, and the others are unexplained. V and J calls and clone size are given by that table; D and trimming were obtained from the DNA. The sample records approximately 530,000 clones, 90% to 97% of which are singletons. 0.05% to 0.08% of the sample is in the top ten clones.

On the study overall, not on this receptor specifically: Larger estimated clonotype richness was generally found for naive subsets than for memory subsets. Sampling was limited to blood, and TCR repertoires in tissue likely differ from TCR repertoires in blood. Pairwise subsampling led to the expectation that sequencing depth would affect the degree of clonotype sharing among donors. Sharing across a few donors was observed for approximately 5% of naive CD4, over 3% of naive CD8, over 2% of memory CD4, and roughly 0.4% of memory CD8 clonotypes. The genetic and exposure-history diversity represented was limited by the small number of donors. Incomplete sequencing was indicated by rarefaction of sorted-subset datasets, despite the large sequencing depth. Compared with non-shared clonotypes, the clonotypes found in all four sorted-subset donors had higher generation probabilities.

The chain employs TRBV10-3 and TRBJ2-2, with 9 central nucleotides matching TRBD2. What was sequenced was naive CD4+ T cells sorted from blood. The cell subset or site label, as the study defines it: CD45RA+ positively selected. The receptor's source is a woman in her twenties or thirties in good health. The CDR3 reads as follows: CAISEGGRANTGELFF. At the DNA level, the sequence is TGTGCCATCAGTGAGGGCGGGAGGGCCAACACCGGGGAGCTGTTTTTT.